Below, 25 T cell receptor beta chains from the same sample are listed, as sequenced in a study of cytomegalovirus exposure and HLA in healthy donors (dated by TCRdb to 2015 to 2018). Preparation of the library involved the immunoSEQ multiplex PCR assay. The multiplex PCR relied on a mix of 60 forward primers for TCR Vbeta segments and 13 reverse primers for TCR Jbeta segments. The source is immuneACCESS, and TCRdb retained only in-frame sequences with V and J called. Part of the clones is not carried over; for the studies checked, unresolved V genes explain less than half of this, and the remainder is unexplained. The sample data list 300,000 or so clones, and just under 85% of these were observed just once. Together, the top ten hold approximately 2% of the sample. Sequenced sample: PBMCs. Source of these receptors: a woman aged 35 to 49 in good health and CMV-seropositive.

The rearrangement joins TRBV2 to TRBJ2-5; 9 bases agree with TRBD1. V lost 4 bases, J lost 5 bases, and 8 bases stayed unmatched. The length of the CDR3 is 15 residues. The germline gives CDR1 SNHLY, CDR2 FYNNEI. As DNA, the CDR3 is TGTGCCAGCAGTGCGACAGGGGGTTGGGATGAGACCCAGTACTTC. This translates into CASSATGGWDETQYF. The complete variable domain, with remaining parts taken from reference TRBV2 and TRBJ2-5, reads EPEVTQTPSHQVTQMGQEVILRCVPISNHLYFYWYRQILGQKVEFLVSFYNNEISEKSEIFDDQFSVERPDGSNFTLKIRSTKLEDSAMYFCASSATGGWDETQYFGPGTRLLVL.

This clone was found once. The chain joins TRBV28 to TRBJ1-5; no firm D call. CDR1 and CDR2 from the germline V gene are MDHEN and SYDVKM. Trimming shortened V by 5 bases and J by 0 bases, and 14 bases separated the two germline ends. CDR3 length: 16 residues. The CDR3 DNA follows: TGTGCCAGCAGTCCCCTCCCAGTTTATAGCAATCAGCCCCAGCATTTT. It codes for CASSPLPVYSNQPQHF.

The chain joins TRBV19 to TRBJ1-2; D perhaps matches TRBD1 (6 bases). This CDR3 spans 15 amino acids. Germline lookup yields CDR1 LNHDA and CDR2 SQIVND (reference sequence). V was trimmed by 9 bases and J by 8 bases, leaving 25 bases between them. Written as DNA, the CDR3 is TGTGCCAGCACCACAGGGTTAAGCCCCCTTTGGGGCTACACCTTC. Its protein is CASTTGLSPLWGYTF.

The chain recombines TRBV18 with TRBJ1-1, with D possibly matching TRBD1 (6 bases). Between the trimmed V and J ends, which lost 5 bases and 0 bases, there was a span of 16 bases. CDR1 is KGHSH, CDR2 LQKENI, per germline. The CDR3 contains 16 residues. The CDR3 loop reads CASSKPTTGLNTEAFF. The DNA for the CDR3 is TGTGCCAGCTCAAAGCCGACGACAGGTTTGAACACTGAAGCTTTCTTT. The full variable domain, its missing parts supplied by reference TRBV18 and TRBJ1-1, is NAGVMQNPRHLVRRRGQEARLRCSPMKGHSHVYWYRQLPEEGLKFMVYLQKENIIDESGMPKERFSAEFPKEGPSILRIQQVVRGDSAAYFCASSKPTTGLNTEAFFGQGTRLTVV.

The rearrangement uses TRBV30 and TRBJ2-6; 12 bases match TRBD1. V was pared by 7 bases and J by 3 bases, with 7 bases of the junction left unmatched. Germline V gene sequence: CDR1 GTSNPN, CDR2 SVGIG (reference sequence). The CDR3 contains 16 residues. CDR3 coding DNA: TGTGCCTTGACCGGGACAGGGGGCTATGGGGCCAACGTCCTGACTTTC. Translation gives CALTGTGGYGANVLTF.

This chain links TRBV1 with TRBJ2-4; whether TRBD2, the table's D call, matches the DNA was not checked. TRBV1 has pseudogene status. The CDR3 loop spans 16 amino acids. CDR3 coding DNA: TGCACCAGCGGACTAGCGGGAGGGCTAGCCAAAAACATTCAGTACTTC. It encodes CTSGLAGGLAKNIQYF.

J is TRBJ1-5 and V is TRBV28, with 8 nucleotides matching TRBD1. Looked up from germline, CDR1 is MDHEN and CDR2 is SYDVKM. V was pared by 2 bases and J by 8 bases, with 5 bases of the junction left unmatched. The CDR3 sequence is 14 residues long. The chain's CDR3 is CASSLAGGLEPQHF. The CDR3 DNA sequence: TGTGCCAGCAGTTTAGCAGGGGGCTTAGAGCCCCAGCATTTT.

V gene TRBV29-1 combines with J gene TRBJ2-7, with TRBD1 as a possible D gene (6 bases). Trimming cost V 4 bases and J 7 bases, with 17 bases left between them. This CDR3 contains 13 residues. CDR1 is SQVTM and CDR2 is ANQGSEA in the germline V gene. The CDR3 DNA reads TGCAGCGTTGTGACAGGTACCCCAGGAGAGCAGTACTTC. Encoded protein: CSVVTGTPGEQYF.

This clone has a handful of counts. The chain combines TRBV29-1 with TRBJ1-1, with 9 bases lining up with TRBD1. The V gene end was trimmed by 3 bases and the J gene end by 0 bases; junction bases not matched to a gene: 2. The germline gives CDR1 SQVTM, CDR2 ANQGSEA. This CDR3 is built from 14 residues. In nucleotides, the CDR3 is TGCAGCGTTGAGGGACAGGGCTTGAACACTGAAGCTTTCTTT. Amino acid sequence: CSVEGQGLNTEAFF.

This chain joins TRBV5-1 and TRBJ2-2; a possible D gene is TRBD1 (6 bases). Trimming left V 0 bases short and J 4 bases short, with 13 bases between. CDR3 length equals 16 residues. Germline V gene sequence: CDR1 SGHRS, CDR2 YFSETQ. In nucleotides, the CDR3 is TGCGCCAGCAGCTTGGCCTGGGGGCGAGGCACCGGGGAGCTGTTTTTT. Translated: CASSLAWGRGTGELFF.

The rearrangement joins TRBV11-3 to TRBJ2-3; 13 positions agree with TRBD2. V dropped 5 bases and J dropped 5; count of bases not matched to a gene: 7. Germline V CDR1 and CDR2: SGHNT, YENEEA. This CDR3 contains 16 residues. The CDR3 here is CASSPLAGGFGDTQYF. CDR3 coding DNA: TGTGCCAGCAGCCCACTAGCGGGAGGGTTCGGAGATACGCAGTATTTT.

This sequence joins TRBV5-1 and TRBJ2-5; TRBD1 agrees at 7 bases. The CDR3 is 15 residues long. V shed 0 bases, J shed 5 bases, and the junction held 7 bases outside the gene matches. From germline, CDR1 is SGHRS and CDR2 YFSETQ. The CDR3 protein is CASSLGTGSGETQYF. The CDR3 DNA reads TGCGCCAGCAGCTTGGGGACAGGTTCGGGGGAGACCCAGTACTTC.

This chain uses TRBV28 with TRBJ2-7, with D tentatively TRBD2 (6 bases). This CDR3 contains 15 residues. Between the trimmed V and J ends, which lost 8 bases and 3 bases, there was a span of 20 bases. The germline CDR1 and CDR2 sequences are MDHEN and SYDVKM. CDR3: CASEEGRGTIYEQYF. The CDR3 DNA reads TGTGCCAGCGAGGAGGGTCGCGGGACCATCTACGAGCAGTACTTC.

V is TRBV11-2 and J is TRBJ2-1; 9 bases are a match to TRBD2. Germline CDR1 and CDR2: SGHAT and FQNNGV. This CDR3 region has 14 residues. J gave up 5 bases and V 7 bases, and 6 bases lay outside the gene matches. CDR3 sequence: CASTKRTSDNEQFF. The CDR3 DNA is TGTGCCAGCACCAAGAGGACTAGCGACAATGAGCAGTTCTTC.

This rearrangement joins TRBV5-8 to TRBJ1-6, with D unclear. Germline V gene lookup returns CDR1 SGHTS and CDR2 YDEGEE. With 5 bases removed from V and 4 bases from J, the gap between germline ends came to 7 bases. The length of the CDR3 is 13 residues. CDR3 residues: CASSRGYNSPLHF. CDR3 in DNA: TGTGCCAGCAGTCGGGGATATAATTCACCCCTCCACTTT.

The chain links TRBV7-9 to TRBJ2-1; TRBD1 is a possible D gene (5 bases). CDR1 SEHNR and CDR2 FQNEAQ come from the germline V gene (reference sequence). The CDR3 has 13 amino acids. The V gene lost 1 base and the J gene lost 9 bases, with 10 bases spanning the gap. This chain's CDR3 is CASSLGQGVEQFF. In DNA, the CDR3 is TGTGCCAGCAGCTTAGGCCAAGGGGTTGAGCAGTTCTTC.

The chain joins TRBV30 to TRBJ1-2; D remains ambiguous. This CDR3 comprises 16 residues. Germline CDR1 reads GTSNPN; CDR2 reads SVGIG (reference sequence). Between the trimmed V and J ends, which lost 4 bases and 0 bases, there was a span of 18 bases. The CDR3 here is CAWTPQAGRTNYGYTF. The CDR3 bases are TGTGCCTGGACCCCCCAAGCGGGCAGAACTAACTATGGCTACACCTTC.

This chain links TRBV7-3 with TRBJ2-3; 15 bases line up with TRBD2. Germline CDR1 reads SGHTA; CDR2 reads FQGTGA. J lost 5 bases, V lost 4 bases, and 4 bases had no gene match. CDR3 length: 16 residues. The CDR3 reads CASSSGLAGGLDTQYF. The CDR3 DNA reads TGTGCCAGCAGCTCCGGACTAGCGGGAGGGCTAGATACGCAGTATTTT. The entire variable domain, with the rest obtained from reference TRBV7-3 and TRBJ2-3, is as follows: GAGVSQTPSNKVTEKGKYVELRCDPISGHTALYWYRQSLGQGPEFLIYFQGTGAADDSGLPNDRFFAVRPEGSVSTLKIQRTERGDSAVYLCASSSGLAGGLDTQYFGPGTRLTVL.

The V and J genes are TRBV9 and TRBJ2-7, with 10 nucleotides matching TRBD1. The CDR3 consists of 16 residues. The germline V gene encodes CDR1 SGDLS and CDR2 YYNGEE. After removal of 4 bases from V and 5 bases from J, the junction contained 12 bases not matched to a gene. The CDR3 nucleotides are TGTGCCAGCAGCTCGAGAGGGGGGACAGGGGATAACGAGCAGTACTTC. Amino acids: CASSSRGGTGDNEQYF. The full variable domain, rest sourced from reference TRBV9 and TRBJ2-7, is DSGVTQTPKHLITATGQRVTLRCSPRSGDLSVYWYQQSLDQGLQFLIQYYNGEERAKGNILERFSAQQFPDLHSELNLSSLELGDSALYFCASSSRGGTGDNEQYFGPGTRLTVT.

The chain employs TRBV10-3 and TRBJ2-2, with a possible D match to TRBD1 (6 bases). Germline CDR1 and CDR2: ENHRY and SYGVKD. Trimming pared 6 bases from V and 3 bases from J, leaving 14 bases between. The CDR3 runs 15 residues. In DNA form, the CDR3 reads TGTGCCATCAGGAGGACAGTCGGGGACACCGGGGAGCTGTTTTTT. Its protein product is CAIRRTVGDTGELFF.

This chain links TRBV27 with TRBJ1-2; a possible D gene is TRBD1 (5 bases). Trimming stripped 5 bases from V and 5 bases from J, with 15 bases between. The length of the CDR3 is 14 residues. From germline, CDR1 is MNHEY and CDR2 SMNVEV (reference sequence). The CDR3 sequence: CASSPNWGLYGYTF. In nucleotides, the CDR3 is TGTGCCAGCAGTCCAAATTGGGGCCTATATGGCTACACCTTC.

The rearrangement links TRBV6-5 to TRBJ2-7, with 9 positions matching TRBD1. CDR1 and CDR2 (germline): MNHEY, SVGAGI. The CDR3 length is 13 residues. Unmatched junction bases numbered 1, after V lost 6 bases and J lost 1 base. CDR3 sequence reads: CASRGTGSYEQYF. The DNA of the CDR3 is TGTGCCAGCAGGGGGACAGGGTCCTACGAGCAGTACTTC.

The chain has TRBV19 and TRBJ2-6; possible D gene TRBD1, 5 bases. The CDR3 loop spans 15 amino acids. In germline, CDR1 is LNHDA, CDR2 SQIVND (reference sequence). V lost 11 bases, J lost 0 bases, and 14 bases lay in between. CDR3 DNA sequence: TGTGCCGTCCAGGGTCTCAACTCTGGGGCCAACGTCCTGACTTTC. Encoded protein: CAVQGLNSGANVLTF.

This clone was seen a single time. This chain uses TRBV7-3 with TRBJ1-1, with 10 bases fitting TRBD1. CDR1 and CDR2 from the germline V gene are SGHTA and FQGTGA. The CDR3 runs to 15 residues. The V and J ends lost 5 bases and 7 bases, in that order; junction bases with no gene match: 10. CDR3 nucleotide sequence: TGTGCCAGCAGCCCGGACAGGGGGAGGATTAGTGAAGCTTTCTTT. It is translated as CASSPDRGRISEAFF.

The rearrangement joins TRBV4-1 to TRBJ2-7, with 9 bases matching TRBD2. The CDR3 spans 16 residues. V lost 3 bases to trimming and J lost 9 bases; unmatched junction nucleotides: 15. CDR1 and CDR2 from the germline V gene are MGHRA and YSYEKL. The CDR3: CASSHELRRGREGQYF. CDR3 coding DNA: TGCGCCAGCAGCCATGAGCTGCGCCGCGGGAGGGAGGGGCAGTACTTC.